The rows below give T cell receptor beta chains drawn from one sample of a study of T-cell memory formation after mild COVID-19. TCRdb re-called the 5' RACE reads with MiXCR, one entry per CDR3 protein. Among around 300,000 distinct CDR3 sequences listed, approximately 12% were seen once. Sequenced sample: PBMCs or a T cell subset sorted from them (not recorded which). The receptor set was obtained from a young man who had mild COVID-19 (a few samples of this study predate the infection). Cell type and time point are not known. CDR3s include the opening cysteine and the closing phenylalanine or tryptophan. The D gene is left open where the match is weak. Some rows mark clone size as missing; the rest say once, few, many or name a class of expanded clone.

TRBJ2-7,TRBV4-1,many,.,TGCGCCAGCAGCCCTCTTTGGCGGGGATCCTACGAGCAGTACTTC,CASSPLWRGSYEQYF
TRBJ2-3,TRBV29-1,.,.,TGCAGCGTTGACGCCAGGACGAGGGATACGCAGTATTTT,CSVDARTRDTQYF
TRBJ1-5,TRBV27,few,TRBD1,TGTGCCAGTGGGACAGTGAACTCGCCCCAGCATTTT,CASGTVNSPQHF
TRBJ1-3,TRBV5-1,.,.,TGCGCCAGCAGCACGGGGGTAAAGGATGGAAACACCATATATTTT,CASSTGVKDGNTIYF
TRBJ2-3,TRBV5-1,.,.,TGCGCCAGCAGCATCACGGCGGCCCCCACAGATACGCAGTATTTT,CASSITAAPTDTQYF
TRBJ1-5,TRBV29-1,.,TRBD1,TGCAGCGCCTGGACAGGGGGAAGACAGCCCCAGCATTTT,CSAWTGGRQPQHF
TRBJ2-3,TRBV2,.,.,TGTGCCAGCAGTGGAAGGGGGGGCGGGACAGATACGCAGTATTTT,CASSGRGGGTDTQYF
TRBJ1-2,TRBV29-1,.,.,TGCAGCGATAACTCCTTAGGGCACTTCTATGGCTACACCTTC,CSDNSLGHFYGYTF
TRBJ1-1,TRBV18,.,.,TGTGCCAGCTCACCCACAGAGAGGAACACTGAAGCTTTCTTT,CASSPTERNTEAFF
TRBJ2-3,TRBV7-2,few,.,TGTGCCAGCAGCTTTTTCGGGCAGGGTATTTCAGATACGCAGTATTTT,CASSFFGQGISDTQYF
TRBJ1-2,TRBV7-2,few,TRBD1,TGTGCCAGCAGCTTAGCCCAGGGGGCGCGAAGCTATGGCTACACCTTC,CASSLAQGARSYGYTF
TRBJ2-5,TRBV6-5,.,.,TGTGCCAGCAGTCGGACGTGGTACCAAGAGACCCAGTACTTC,CASSRTWYQETQYF
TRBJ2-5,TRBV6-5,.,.,TGTGCCAGCAGTCGCAGGGGAGTCGGACAAGAGACCCAGTACTTC,CASSRRGVGQETQYF
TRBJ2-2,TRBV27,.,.,TGTGCCAGCAGTTTATCGTGGCCTGACACCGGGGAGCTGTTTTTT,CASSLSWPDTGELFF
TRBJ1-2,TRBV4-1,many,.,TGCGCCAGCAGCCAAGAATCCGGGTATGGCTACACCTTC,CASSQESGYGYTF
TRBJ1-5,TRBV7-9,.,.,TGTGCCAGCAGCTCAACGACGGACGTTCAACAGCCCCAGCATTTT,CASSSTTDVQQPQHF
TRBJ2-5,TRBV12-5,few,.,TGTGCTAGTGGTTTGCAGGTCGCTAATGAGGTCCAGTACTTC,CASGLQVANEVQYF
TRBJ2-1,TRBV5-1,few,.,TGCGCCAGCAGCCACAGAGGCGGGGATGAGCAGTTCTTC,CASSHRGGDEQFF
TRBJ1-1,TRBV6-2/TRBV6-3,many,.,TGTGCCAGCGTTGAGCAGAGCTCATGGAACACTGAAGCTTTCTTT,CASVEQSSWNTEAFF